Each of the 9 T cell receptor beta chains below was sequenced from the same sample in a study of PD-1 blockade in mismatch repair-deficient tumors. Method: immunoSEQ multiplex PCR; TCRdb's copy keeps in-frame clones and lacks some. This table holds some 14,000 clones, roughly 80% found once. Their antigens remain unidentified. Time point meaning: 10-day in vitro stimulation with candidate neoantigen peptide 4. Specimen: cells cultured in vitro, collected from a patient treated with pembrolizumab. The source of these receptors is an adult with mismatch repair-deficient cancer.

The chain is built from TRBV4-2 and TRBJ2-1; D possibly corresponds to TRBD2 (6 bases). There are 17 residues in the CDR3. Trimming cost V 0 bases and J 2 bases, with 14 bases left between them. In germline, CDR1 is LGHNA, CDR2 YNFKEQ. The CDR3, as DNA: TGTGCCAGCAGCCAAGATCCCTGGCGGGAAGCCTACAATGAGCAGTTCTTC. Translated: CASSQDPWREAYNEQFF.

This chain joins TRBV7-3 and TRBJ2-1; TRBD2 aligns across 7 bases. V lost 2 bases to trimming and J lost 5 bases; unmatched junction nucleotides: 6. The CDR3 is 15 residues long. CDR1 SGHTA and CDR2 FQGTGA come from the germline V gene. CDR3 bases: TGTGCCAGCAGCTTAGGTGGGACTACTAACAATGAGCAGTTCTTC. Protein product: CASSLGGTTNNEQFF.

The rearrangement links TRBV6-5 to TRBJ1-5, with 8 nucleotides matching TRBD1. V gave up 4 bases and J gave up 0 bases; unmatched junction bases: 5. This CDR3 spans 16 amino acids. Per the germline V gene, CDR1 is MNHEY and CDR2 is SVGAGI. CDR3 residues: CASSLSGGRSNQPQHF. The CDR3 nucleotides read TGTGCCAGCAGTTTATCAGGGGGCCGTAGCAATCAGCCCCAGCATTTT.

The gene calls are TRBV5-6 and TRBJ1-1; 10 positions match TRBD1. The germline V gene has CDR1 SGHDT and CDR2 YYEEEE. The CDR3 is made up of 18 amino acids. Trimming removed 5 bases from V and 3 bases from J; junction bases left unmatched: 16. The CDR3 DNA is TGTGCCAGCAGTCACCTGGCGGGACAGGGGAGAGAAGACACTGAAGCTTTCTTT. The encoded protein is CASSHLAGQGREDTEAFF.

The rearrangement joins TRBV5-1 to TRBJ2-1, with D tentatively TRBD2 (5 bases). This CDR3 contains 12 residues. Trimming cost V 7 bases and J 6 bases, with 11 bases left between them. The germline CDR1 and CDR2 sequences are SGHRS and YFSETQ. CDR3 in DNA: TGCGCCAGCCTCGGCCGGGGCAATGAGCAGTTCTTC. This gives the protein CASLGRGNEQFF.

The chain recombines TRBV28 with TRBJ2-1; D is ambiguous. From germline, CDR1 is MDHEN and CDR2 SYDVKM. Deletions cut 3 bases from V and 6 bases from J, with 9 bases between. The CDR3 loop spans 13 amino acids. The CDR3 region is CASSLFGGNEQFF. The CDR3 DNA sequence: TGTGCCAGCAGTTTGTTCGGCGGCAATGAGCAGTTCTTC.

The chain is built from TRBV13 and TRBJ2-3, with a weak D call TRBD1 (5 bases). The V and J ends lost 1 base and 1 base respectively, with 9 bases between them. The CDR3 sequence is 15 residues long. Per the germline V gene, CDR1 is PRHDT and CDR2 is FYEKMQ (reference sequence). CDR3 DNA: TGTGCCAGCAGCTTAGTTAGCAGGGGCACAGATACGCAGTATTTT. Translating it yields CASSLVSRGTDTQYF.

This clone was detected only a few times. The V and J genes are TRBV12-5 and TRBJ2-1; D perhaps matches TRBD1 (6 bases). Trimming cost V 6 bases and J 1 base, with 13 bases left between them. CDR1 LGHNT and CDR2 FRNRAP come from the germline V gene. This CDR3 is built from 15 residues. The CDR3 reads CASGKTGLSYNEQFF. CDR3 in DNA: TGTGCTAGTGGCAAAACAGGGTTATCCTACAATGAGCAGTTCTTC.

This clone showed up just once. This chain joins TRBV7-9 and TRBJ2-7; 7 nucleotides agree with TRBD1. The CDR3 length is 13 residues. V dropped 5 bases and J dropped 2; count of bases not matched to a gene: 3. Germline-derived CDR1 and CDR2 are SEHNR and FQNEAQ (reference sequence). The CDR3 sequence is CASSPGGPYEQYF. The CDR3, as DNA: TGTGCCAGCAGCCCAGGGGGTCCCTACGAGCAGTACTTC.